This T cell receptor beta chain was found in a study of OX40 agonist ivuxolimab in advanced cancers. On the study more broadly: Head and neck, renal cell, melanoma or hepatocellular carcinoma were the cancers that dose-escalation patients had.

Germline V CDR1 and CDR2: MDHEN, SYDVKM. The CDR3 runs to 12 residues. Trimming took off 5 bases at V and 1 base at J, with 4 bases between the two ends. Note on this clone: Its antigen is as yet unknown. This same CDR3 is encoded by further DNA sequences in the sample.

Method: immunoSEQ multiplex PCR; TCRdb's copy keeps in-frame clones and lacks some. The sample holds 50,000 to 55,000 clones; approximately 92% are singletons and the top ten take around 9.9%. Study conclusions and caveats: Some patients who did not respond also had low normalized T-cell clonal expansion.

The chain has TRBV28 and TRBJ2-3, with no clear D. The clonotype originates from an adult with an advanced solid tumor such as melanoma, head and neck, liver or kidney cancer. The sequencing used CD4+ or CD8+ T cells sorted from blood, collected in a trial of the OX40 agonist ivuxolimab. CDR3 DNA sequence: TGTGCCAGCAGTCTCCGCACAGATACGCAGTATTTT. It yields the protein CASSLRTDTQYF.